This T cell receptor beta chain was documented in a study of OX40 agonist ivuxolimab in advanced cancers. The overall study: Partial responses were seen in three patients, one with hepatocellular carcinoma and two with cutaneous melanoma. Study results and caveats: The study observed clonal expansion of CD4+ and CD8+ blood T cells by week 6 at 0.1 to 3.0 mg/kg. Fewer expanded clones were found on average in CD4+ than in CD8+ T cells.

Libraries were prepared by immunoSEQ multiplex PCR; TCRdb keeps only in-frame clonotypes and omits some of them. Counted here are about 68,000 clones, more than 70% occurring once; the ten biggest clones make up around 0.68%. CDR3 length: 14 amino acids. CDR1 and CDR2 from the germline V gene are MNHEY and SVGAGI. Trimming took off 4 bases at V and 5 bases at J, with 12 bases between the two ends. People who had autoimmune disease history or systemic immunosuppression were excluded. Regarding this clone: Its antigen remains unidentified.

This receptor was identified in an adult with an advanced solid tumor such as melanoma, head and neck, liver or kidney cancer. Sequenced here: CD4+ or CD8+ T cells sorted from blood, sampled in a trial of the OX40 agonist ivuxolimab. J is TRBJ1-5 and V is TRBV6-5, with D maybe TRBD1 (6 bases). The chain's CDR3 is CASSSTGLDQPQHF. Here the CDR3 DNA reads TGTGCCAGCAGTTCCACAGGGTTGGATCAGCCCCAGCATTTT.